This note documents a single T cell receptor (beta chain) sequence. What it binds is unknown. The sample comes from a study of CD4 T cells in relation to SARS-CoV-2 and coronaviruses. Generated by immunoSEQ multiplex PCR, the TCRdb table keeps only in-frame clones and is missing some. The sample lists some 40,000 clones, roughly 80% seen once, with around 7% in the top ten. V lost 6 bases to trimming and J lost 9 bases, with 12 bases between them. The CDR3 has 12 amino acids. Germline V gives CDR1 MNHEY, CDR2 SMNVEV (reference sequence). Sequencing input: naive CD4+ T cells from PBMCs, cultured in vitro. Subset of the sample: naive CD4+ T cells isolated by negative enrichment. The J gene is TRBJ1-5, the V gene TRBV27; weak D call: TRBD1 (5 bases). This TCR was sampled from an adult with COVID-19. The CDR3 nucleotides are TGTGCCAGCAGGAGGGACGTTGGGCCCCAGCATTTT. This encodes CASRRDVGPQHF.